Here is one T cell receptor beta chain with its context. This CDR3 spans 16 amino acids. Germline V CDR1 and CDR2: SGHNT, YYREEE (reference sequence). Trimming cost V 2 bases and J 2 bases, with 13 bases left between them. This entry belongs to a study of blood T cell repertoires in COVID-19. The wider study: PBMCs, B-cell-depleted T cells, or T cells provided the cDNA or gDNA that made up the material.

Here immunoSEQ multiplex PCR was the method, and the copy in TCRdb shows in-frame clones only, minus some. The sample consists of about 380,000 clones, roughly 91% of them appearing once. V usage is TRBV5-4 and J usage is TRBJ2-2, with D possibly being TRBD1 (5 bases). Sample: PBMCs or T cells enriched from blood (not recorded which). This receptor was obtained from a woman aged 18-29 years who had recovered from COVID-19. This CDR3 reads CASSFLRQINTGELFF. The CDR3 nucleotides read TGTGCCAGCAGCTTTTTGCGACAGATTAACACCGGGGAGCTGTTTTTT.